This T cell receptor beta chain was captured by sequencing in a study of blood T cell repertoires in COVID-19. The wider study: Sites across the United States, Italy and Spain contributed samples from acute and convalescent COVID-19. Sources were T cells, B-cell-depleted T cells, or PBMCs; the material itself was cDNA or gDNA.

CDR1 and CDR2 from the germline V gene are SGHRS and YFSETQ. This CDR3 is built from 16 residues. The V segment lost 0 bases and the J segment 6 bases; nucleotides outside the gene matches: 5. Original analysis: Amplification of reference gene primers was used by the study to estimate nucleated cell counts. Assay used: immunoSEQ multiplex PCR; TCRdb lists only in-frame clones, some missing. The DNA gave D and trimming, while V, J and clone size come from that table. The sample lists roughly 250,000 clones, around four fifths seen once, with 3% to 4% in the top ten. Input material: peripheral blood. This TCR came from a woman aged 35 to 49 with active or convalescent COVID-19. This chain links TRBV5-1 with TRBJ1-6; the match to TRBD1 covers 8 bases. CDR3 coding DNA: TGCGCCAGCAGCTTGGCCAGGGGGCAGGGTAATTCACCCCTCCACTTT. It is translated as CASSLARGQGNSPLHF. Full variable domain (missing parts from reference TRBV5-1 and TRBJ1-6): KAGVTQTPRYLIKTRGQQVTLSCSPISGHRSVSWYQQTPGQGLQFLFEYFSETQRNKGNFPGRFSGRQFSNSRSEMNVSTLELGDSALYLCASSLARGQGNSPLHFGNGTRLTVT.